Listed below are T cell receptor beta chains from one sample, sequenced in a study of blood T cell repertoires in COVID-19. This table comes from immunoSEQ multiplex PCR, and its TCRdb copy is limited to in-frame clones, with some not included. Here the sample spans around 300,000 clones, around 87% being singletons. Sequenced material: PBMCs or T cells enriched from blood (not recorded which). These receptors came from a woman between 18 and 29 years old with acute COVID-19. Each CDR3 is given with its conserved first and last residue. Each record gives: clone size, V gene, D gene, J gene, CDR3 DNA, CDR3 protein. The D gene is left open where the match is weak. For some rows the clone size is stated as once, few or many, or as a class when expanded; others skip it.

clone_size: -
v_call: TRBV28
d_call: -
j_call: TRBJ2-7
cdr3_nt: TGTGCCAGCAGTCCGCCTGGCCTAGGCTCCTACGAGCAGTACTTC
cdr3_aa: CASSPPGLGSYEQYF

clone_size: once
v_call: TRBV6-2/TRBV6-3
d_call: -
j_call: TRBJ2-2
cdr3_nt: TGTGCCAGCAGTCTCAGCCGGGACACCTACACCGGGGAGCTGTTTTTT
cdr3_aa: CASSLSRDTYTGELFF

clone_size: -
v_call: TRBV27
d_call: -
j_call: TRBJ2-4
cdr3_nt: TGTGCCAGCAGTGCAACAGGGACCAAAAACATTCAGTACTTC
cdr3_aa: CASSATGTKNIQYF

clone_size: -
v_call: TRBV5-1
d_call: TRBD2
j_call: TRBJ2-1
cdr3_nt: TGCGCCAGCAGCTTGGTAGCGGGAGCGCAGGAGCAGTTCTTC
cdr3_aa: CASSLVAGAQEQFF

clone_size: -
v_call: TRBV11-2
d_call: -
j_call: TRBJ1-6
cdr3_nt: TGTGCCAGCAGCTTCCTTGGGCAGGGGAATTCACCCCTCCACTTT
cdr3_aa: CASSFLGQGNSPLHF

clone_size: -
v_call: TRBV10-2
d_call: TRBD2
j_call: TRBJ2-1
cdr3_nt: TGCGCCAGCAGCGGGACTAGCGGGAGGACAATACATCCGATCGCCTACAATGAGCAGTTCTTC
cdr3_aa: CASSGTSGRTIHPIAYNEQFF

clone_size: -
v_call: TRBV29-1
d_call: -
j_call: TRBJ2-1
cdr3_nt: TGCAGCGTTGAGAGACTGTCCAGCTCCTACAATGAGCAGTTCTTC
cdr3_aa: CSVERLSSSYNEQFF

clone_size: -
v_call: TRBV7-9
d_call: TRBD2
j_call: TRBJ2-4
cdr3_nt: TGTGCCAGCAGCCCCGGAGGGAGGGGAAACATTCAGTACTTC
cdr3_aa: CASSPGGRGNIQYF

clone_size: -
v_call: TRBV18
d_call: -
j_call: TRBJ2-3
cdr3_nt: TGTGCCAGCTCACCGACGACAGGCTCGGCCACAGATACGCAGTATTTT
cdr3_aa: CASSPTTGSATDTQYF

clone_size: -
v_call: TRBV5-1
d_call: TRBD1
j_call: TRBJ1-4
cdr3_nt: TGCGCCAGCAGCATGACAGGGCTGGGTGAAAAACTGTTTTTT
cdr3_aa: CASSMTGLGEKLFF

clone_size: -
v_call: TRBV19
d_call: TRBD1
j_call: TRBJ1-1
cdr3_nt: TGTGCCAGTAACCCCAGGGGGCGCTTTGAAGCTTTCTTT
cdr3_aa: CASNPRGRFEAFF

clone_size: -
v_call: TRBV19
d_call: TRBD1
j_call: TRBJ1-5
cdr3_nt: TGTGCCAGTAGTAGGGGACAGGGGGTTCAGCCCCAGCATTTT
cdr3_aa: CASSRGQGVQPQHF

clone_size: -
v_call: TRBV7-8
d_call: -
j_call: TRBJ1-1
cdr3_nt: TGTGCCAGCAGCTTTCATACTGAAGCTTTCTTT
cdr3_aa: CASSFHTEAFF

clone_size: -
v_call: TRBV18
d_call: -
j_call: TRBJ1-1
cdr3_nt: TGTGCCAGCTCACCCCGCGGCTTTAACACTGAAGCTTTCTTT
cdr3_aa: CASSPRGFNTEAFF

clone_size: -
v_call: TRBV6-5
d_call: -
j_call: TRBJ1-2
cdr3_nt: TGTGCCAGCAGCAGAGGGCCAAACTATGGCTACACCTTC
cdr3_aa: CASSRGPNYGYTF

clone_size: -
v_call: TRBV3-1/TRBV3-2
d_call: -
j_call: TRBJ1-6
cdr3_nt: TGTGCCAGTTCGAGCTCCTATAATTCACCCCTCCACTTT
cdr3_aa: CASSSSYNSPLHF

clone_size: -
v_call: TRBV4-1
d_call: TRBD1
j_call: TRBJ1-5
cdr3_nt: TGCGCCAGCAGCCTTACCGGGACAGGGGGCTATCAGCCCCAGCATTTT
cdr3_aa: CASSLTGTGGYQPQHF

clone_size: -
v_call: TRBV21-1
d_call: -
j_call: TRBJ2-7
cdr3_nt: TGTGCCAGCAGCGGAGTCCCTGCCCGACTTACTAGCGGGAGTATGTACGAGCAGTACTTC
cdr3_aa: CASSGVPARLTSGSMYEQYF

clone_size: -
v_call: TRBV3-1/TRBV3-2
d_call: -
j_call: TRBJ2-5
cdr3_nt: TGTGCCAGCAGCCCCCGGGGTTGGACTTCTGGGACCCAGTACTTC
cdr3_aa: CASSPRGWTSGTQYF

clone_size: few
v_call: TRBV4-2
d_call: -
j_call: TRBJ2-7
cdr3_nt: TGTGCCAGCAGCCAAGAGGGCCAGGGCCCCTACGAGCAGTACTTC
cdr3_aa: CASSQEGQGPYEQYF

clone_size: once
v_call: TRBV27
d_call: TRBD2
j_call: TRBJ2-3
cdr3_nt: TGTGCCAGCAGTTCCAGACTAGCGGGAGATACGCAGTATTTT
cdr3_aa: CASSSRLAGDTQYF

clone_size: -
v_call: TRBV2
d_call: TRBD1
j_call: TRBJ1-5
cdr3_nt: TGTGCCAGCAGTTCGGACAGGGTGGGCAATCAGCCCCAGCATTTT
cdr3_aa: CASSSDRVGNQPQHF

clone_size: -
v_call: TRBV19
d_call: TRBD2
j_call: TRBJ2-3
cdr3_nt: TGTGCCAGCTCACTAGCGGGAGTGACAGATACGCAGTATTTT
cdr3_aa: CASSLAGVTDTQYF

clone_size: few
v_call: TRBV2
d_call: TRBD1
j_call: TRBJ2-7
cdr3_nt: TGTGCCAGCAGTGAACAGGGGGCGGGCTACGAGCAGTACTTC
cdr3_aa: CASSEQGAGYEQYF

clone_size: -
v_call: TRBV4-1
d_call: TRBD2
j_call: TRBJ2-1
cdr3_nt: TGCGCCAGCAGCCCAGTAGCGGGAGGGGGGTCCTACAATGAGCAGTTCTTC
cdr3_aa: CASSPVAGGGSYNEQFF

clone_size: -
v_call: TRBV27
d_call: TRBD1
j_call: TRBJ1-1
cdr3_nt: TGTGCCAGCAGTTTAAGACAGGGGGGAACTGAAGCTTTCTTT
cdr3_aa: CASSLRQGGTEAFF

clone_size: many
v_call: TRBV4-3
d_call: -
j_call: TRBJ1-4
cdr3_nt: TGCGCCAGCAGCCAAGGGGTCTCGGGAACTAATGAAAAACTGTTTTTT
cdr3_aa: CASSQGVSGTNEKLFF

clone_size: -
v_call: TRBV5-1
d_call: -
j_call: TRBJ1-1
cdr3_nt: TGCGCCAGCAGCTTGGAGGGGGTGAACACTGAAGCTTTCTTT
cdr3_aa: CASSLEGVNTEAFF

clone_size: -
v_call: TRBV15
d_call: -
j_call: TRBJ1-3
cdr3_nt: TGTGCCACCAGCAGAGACCGGGAGAGTACGACTGGAAACACCATATATTTT
cdr3_aa: CATSRDRESTTGNTIYF

clone_size: -
v_call: TRBV3-1/TRBV3-2
d_call: TRBD2
j_call: TRBJ2-1
cdr3_nt: TGTGCCAGCAGCCAAGACCCACTAGCGGGAGGGTTGGATGAGCAGTTCTTC
cdr3_aa: CASSQDPLAGGLDEQFF

clone_size: -
v_call: TRBV19
d_call: TRBD2
j_call: TRBJ2-3
cdr3_nt: TGTGCCAGTAGTATAATGAATCCGGGACTAGCGGGAACAGATACGCAGTATTTT
cdr3_aa: CASSIMNPGLAGTDTQYF

clone_size: -
v_call: TRBV3-1/TRBV3-2
d_call: -
j_call: TRBJ2-1
cdr3_nt: TGTGCCAGCAGCCCAGCCCCGCTAGGTACCTACAATGAGCAGTTCTTC
cdr3_aa: CASSPAPLGTYNEQFF

clone_size: -
v_call: TRBV30
d_call: -
j_call: TRBJ1-1
cdr3_nt: TGTGCCTGGAGTGTCACACATAACACTGAAGCTTTCTTT
cdr3_aa: CAWSVTHNTEAFF

clone_size: -
v_call: TRBV5-1
d_call: -
j_call: TRBJ2-5
cdr3_nt: TGCGCCAGCAGCTGGAGGGGGGGCGAGGAAGAGACCCAGTACTTC
cdr3_aa: CASSWRGGEEETQYF

clone_size: -
v_call: TRBV11-2
d_call: TRBD2
j_call: TRBJ2-1
cdr3_nt: TGTGCCAGCAGCCGCCGAGCAGGCCCGGGACTAGCCGATTACAATGAGCAGTTCTTC
cdr3_aa: CASSRRAGPGLADYNEQFF

clone_size: once
v_call: TRBV15
d_call: TRBD2
j_call: TRBJ2-2
cdr3_nt: TGTGCCACCAGCAGAGATCTTACTAGCGGGAATCGCAACACCGGGGAGCTGTTTTTT
cdr3_aa: CATSRDLTSGNRNTGELFF

clone_size: -
v_call: TRBV19
d_call: -
j_call: TRBJ1-2
cdr3_nt: TGTGCCAGTAGTAGACAGGTTGACTATGGCTACACCTTC
cdr3_aa: CASSRQVDYGYTF

clone_size: -
v_call: TRBV18
d_call: TRBD1
j_call: TRBJ2-3
cdr3_nt: TGTGCCAGCTCACCTCTGGACAGGGGGAGTTTAACAGATACGCAGTATTTT
cdr3_aa: CASSPLDRGSLTDTQYF

clone_size: -
v_call: TRBV14
d_call: -
j_call: TRBJ1-1
cdr3_nt: TGTGCCAGCAGCCGCGGCATGAACACTGAAGCTTTCTTT
cdr3_aa: CASSRGMNTEAFF

clone_size: -
v_call: TRBV20-1
d_call: -
j_call: TRBJ2-3
cdr3_nt: TGCAGTGCTAGTACCAGGGCAGGGGCTAGCACAGATACGCAGTATTTT
cdr3_aa: CSASTRAGASTDTQYF